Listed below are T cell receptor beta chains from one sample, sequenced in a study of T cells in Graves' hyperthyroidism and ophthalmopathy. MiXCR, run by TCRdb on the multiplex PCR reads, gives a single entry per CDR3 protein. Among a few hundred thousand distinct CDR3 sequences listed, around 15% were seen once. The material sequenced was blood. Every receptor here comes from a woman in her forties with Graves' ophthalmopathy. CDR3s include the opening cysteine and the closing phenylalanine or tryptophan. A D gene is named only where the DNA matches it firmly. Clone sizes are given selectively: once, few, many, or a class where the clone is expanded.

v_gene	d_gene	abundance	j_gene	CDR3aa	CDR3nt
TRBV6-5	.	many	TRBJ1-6	CASSYVGDAYSPLHF	TGTGCCAGCAGTTACGTCGGCGATGCTTATTCACCCCTCCACTTT
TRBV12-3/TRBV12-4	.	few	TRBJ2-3	CASSFFPGVRDTQYF	TGTGCCAGCAGTTTTTTCCCGGGGGTCCGGGATACGCAGTATTTT
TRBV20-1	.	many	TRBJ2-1	CSASDQGIRGWNEQFF	TGCAGTGCTAGTGACCAGGGGATACGGGGTTGGAATGAGCAGTTCTTC
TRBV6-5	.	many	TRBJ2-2	CASSYWGSHTGELFF	TGTGCCAGCAGTTACTGGGGATCACACACCGGGGAGCTGTTTTTT
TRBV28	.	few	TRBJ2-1	CASSQGGRNEQFF	TGTGCCAGCAGTCAGGGAGGAAGGAATGAGCAGTTCTTC
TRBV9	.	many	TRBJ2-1	CASSPLGGNEQFF	TGTGCCAGCAGCCCTCTCGGAGGCAATGAGCAGTTCTTC
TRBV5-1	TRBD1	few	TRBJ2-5	CASSLQGAVSAETQYF	TGCGCCAGCAGCCTGCAGGGGGCCGTGTCGGCAGAGACCCAGTACTTC
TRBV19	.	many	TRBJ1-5	CASTARDTNYQPQHF	TGTGCCAGTACCGCCCGGGACACCAACTATCAGCCCCAGCATTTT
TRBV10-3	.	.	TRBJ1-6	CAISVTNSYNSPLHF	TGTGCCATCAGTGTTACTAACTCCTATAATTCACCCCTCCACTTT
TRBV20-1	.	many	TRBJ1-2	CSAAKGVWGYTF	TGCAGTGCAGCAAAAGGGGTATGGGGCTACACCTTC
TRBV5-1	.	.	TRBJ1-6	CASSPAGQGLHF	TGCGCCAGCAGCCCGGCCGGGCAGGGCCTCCACTTT
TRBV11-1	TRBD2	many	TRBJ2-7	CASSSGLAGDEYF	TGTGCCAGCAGCTCTGGACTAGCGGGAGATGAGTACTTC
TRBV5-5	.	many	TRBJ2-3	CASSLDSFTDTQYF	TGTGCCAGCAGCTTGGACAGTTTCACAGATACGCAGTATTTT
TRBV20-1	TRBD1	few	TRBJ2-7	CSARGQGSYEQYF	TGCAGTGCTAGAGGACAGGGTTCCTACGAGCAGTACTTC
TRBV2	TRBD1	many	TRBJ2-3	CASLRQGAEDTQYF	TGTGCCAGCCTGAGACAGGGGGCGGAAGATACGCAGTATTTT
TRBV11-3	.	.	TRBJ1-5	CASSLVRTGEPQHF	TGTGCCAGCAGCTTAGTTCGGACCGGGGAGCCCCAGCATTTT
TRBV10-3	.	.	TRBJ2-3	CAIKAVSTDTQYF	TGTGCCATCAAGGCGGTGAGCACAGATACGCAGTATTTT